The 18 T cell receptor beta chains in this list originate from one sample, sequenced in a study of blood T cells in healthy people across ages. A sample-barcoded 5' primer and a J-beta primer mix were used in a second PCR of roughly 7 to 11 cycles. A single record per CDR3 protein comes from TCRdb applying MiXCR to the 5' RACE reads. This sample has hundreds of thousands of distinct CDR3 sequences; approximately 40% occur once, and the top ten carry around 30%. Sequencing input: blood. The receptors originated from a man aged 80 or over in good health.

At least ten counts were recorded for this clonotype. The gene calls are TRBV9 and TRBJ2-5; D gene unclear. The germline V and J ends were trimmed by 0 bases and 2 bases, with 5 bases remaining between them. This CDR3 has 13 amino acids. Germline V CDR1 and CDR2: SGDLS, YYNGEE. CDR3 region: CASSVAAQETQYF. CDR3 bases: TGTGCCAGCAGCGTAGCTGCTCAAGAGACCCAGTACTTC.

This clonotype has only a few counts. This chain joins TRBV28 and TRBJ2-7, with a tentative D call TRBD2 (5 bases). Deletions cut 10 bases from V and 3 bases from J, with 16 bases between. The germline V gene encodes CDR1 MDHEN and CDR2 SYDVKM. The CDR3 is made up of 13 amino acids. CDR3 region: CATQTGVSYEQYF. Written as DNA, the CDR3 is TGTGCCACCCAGACCGGGGTGAGCTACGAGCAGTACTTC. Full variable domain (rest looked up from reference TRBV28 and TRBJ2-7): DVKVTQSSRYLVKRTGEKVFLECVQDMDHENMFWYRQDPGLGLRLIYFSYDVKMKEKGDIPEGYSVSREKKERFSLILESASTNQTSMYLCATQTGVSYEQYFGPGTRLTVT.

This clonotype was observed at least ten times. The rearrangement links TRBV29-1 to TRBJ1-2; D is unresolved. Trimming pared 4 bases from V and 8 bases from J, leaving 14 bases between. Germline values: CDR1 SQVTM, CDR2 ANQGSEA. There are 12 residues in the CDR3. CDR3 DNA: TGCAGCGTTGTACGAGATGCGGGAGGCTACACCTTC. Residues: CSVVRDAGGYTF.

The J gene is TRBJ2-1, the V gene TRBV6-6, with D tentatively TRBD1 (5 bases). The CDR3 contains 15 residues. Germline loops: CDR1 MNHNY, CDR2 SVGAGI (reference sequence). The V end was cut by 2 bases, the J end by 8 bases, with 16 bases between. CDR3 in amino acids: CASSYGRGAIDEQFF. CDR3 DNA: TGTGCCAGCAGTTACGGGCGTGGGGCAATCGATGAGCAGTTCTTC.

A note on this clonotype: This may arise from a read error, as a much more abundant clone is one base away. The V and J genes are TRBV29-1 and TRBJ2-1, with D possibly TRBD2 on 6 matching bases. The germline V gene has CDR1 SQVTM and CDR2 ANQGSEA. This CDR3 region has 12 residues. V lost 4 bases, J lost 7 bases, and 11 bases lay in between. In DNA form, the CDR3 reads TGCAGCGTTGTCAGCGGGCATAATGAGCAGTTCTTC. Amino acid sequence: CSVVSGHNEQFF.

The rearrangement joins TRBV7-2 to TRBJ1-2, with D tentatively TRBD1 (6 bases). This CDR3 spans 13 amino acids. Germline V gene lookup returns CDR1 SGHTA and CDR2 FQGNSA. Trimming removed 1 base at V and 4 bases at J, with 7 bases between. This chain's CDR3 is CASSLGRGYGYTF. As DNA, the CDR3 is TGTGCCAGCAGCTTAGGCAGGGGCTATGGCTACACCTTC. Together with reference TRBV7-2 and TRBJ1-2, the CDR3 gives the full variable domain: GAGVSQSPSNKVTEKGKDVELRCDPISGHTALYWYRQSLGQGLEFLIYFQGNSAPDKSGLPSDRFSAERTGGSVSTLTIQRTQQEDSAVYLCASSLGRGYGYTFGSGTRLTVV.

This clonotype has a handful of counts. This sequence joins TRBV12-5 and TRBJ2-7; no firm D call. Germline-derived CDR1 and CDR2 are LGHNT and FRNRAP. V dropped 6 bases and J dropped 6 bases, with 9 bases sitting between them. The length of the CDR3 is 11 residues. CDR3 in amino acids: CASGPLGEQYF. The CDR3 nucleotides are TGTGCTAGTGGACCTTTGGGCGAGCAGTACTTC.

This clonotype showed up many times. The chain employs TRBV12-3 or TRBV12-4 and TRBJ2-1, with TRBD2 matching over 14 bases. V lost 4 bases and J lost 4; bases outside the gene matches: 6. The CDR3 totals 17 residues. The CDR3 here is CASSSGLAGGFYNEQFF. CDR3 coding DNA: TGTGCCAGCAGTTCCGGACTAGCGGGAGGATTTTACAATGAGCAGTTCTTC.

This clonotype was seen once. The chain links TRBV12-3 or TRBV12-4 to TRBJ1-3; possible D gene TRBD1, 5 bases. The CDR3 has 18 residues. With 5 bases removed from V and 0 bases from J, the gap between germline ends came to 20 bases. DNA of the CDR3: TGTGCCAGCAGTCGGGGCCCCTCCAGTCACCGCTCTGGAAACACCATATATTTT. Protein sequence: CASSRGPSSHRSGNTIYF.

This clonotype was recorded at least ten times. The chain combines TRBV7-9 with TRBJ1-2; D not certain. V was shortened by 1 base and J by 3 bases, with 9 bases between the two germline ends. Germline V gives CDR1 SEHNR, CDR2 FQNEAQ (reference sequence). This CDR3 spans 14 amino acids. The CDR3 DNA reads as TGTGCCAGCAGCTTAGAAGTGGGGTACTATGGCTACACCTTC. This translates into CASSLEVGYYGYTF.

A note on this clonotype: At one of its ends the junction is not consistent with the germline gene, which may arise from a read error. The chain has TRBV6-1 and TRBJ1-5; D is unresolved. Germline V gene sequence: CDR1 MNHNS, CDR2 SASEGT. There are 13 residues in the CDR3. The CDR3 DNA reads TGCGCCAGCAGTGAATTTATCAATCAGCCCCAGCATTTT. Translating it yields CASSEFINQPQHF.

The V and J genes are TRBV7-2 and TRBJ2-1; tentatively, D is TRBD1 (6 bases). Germline V gives CDR1 SGHTA, CDR2 FQGNSA. Trimming left V 6 bases short and J 2 bases short, with 11 bases between. This CDR3 region has 14 residues. The DNA for the CDR3 is TGTGCCAGCAGAGGACAGATCGCCTACAATGAGCAGTTCTTC. Protein product: CASRGQIAYNEQFF.

As concerns this clonotype: This may be a read error, as it is one base from a much larger clone. CDR3 in amino acids: CSAGGRRKGAYNEQYF. The DNA for the CDR3 is TGCAGTGCTGGAGGGAGGAGGAAGGGCGCCTACAATGAGCAGTACTTC. The rearrangement uses TRBV20-1 and TRBJ2-1; TRBD2 is a possible D gene (6 bases). The J call may be wrong; the DNA end is better matched by TRBJ2-7. Per the germline V gene, CDR1 is DFQATT and CDR2 is SNEGSKA (reference sequence). This CDR3 comprises 16 residues.

The V and J genes are TRBV6-6 and TRBJ2-5; 7 bases fit TRBD1. J lost 5 bases, V lost 3 bases, and 9 bases had no gene match. There are 15 residues in the CDR3. The germline CDR1 and CDR2 sequences are MNHNY and SVGAGI (reference sequence). CDR3 in amino acids: CASSYQVGGAETQYF. The CDR3 DNA is TGTGCCAGCAGTTATCAAGTAGGGGGCGCGGAGACCCAGTACTTC.

This clonotype came up a few times. The chain uses TRBV7-2 and TRBJ2-7; no firm D call. The germline CDR1 and CDR2 sequences are SGHTA and FQGNSA. The CDR3 is 13 amino acids. Trimming pared 5 bases from V and 5 bases from J, leaving 13 bases between. CDR3 loop: CASSQSRSHEQYF. CDR3 nucleotide sequence: TGTGCCAGCAGCCAATCCCGGTCCCACGAGCAGTACTTC.

The genes are TRBV6-5 and TRBJ2-6; 9 nucleotides agree with TRBD2. Germline V gives CDR1 MNHEY, CDR2 SVGAGI. V lost 4 bases and J lost 3; bases outside the gene matches: 13. The CDR3 runs to 19 residues. CDR3 region: CASSSLGRGGDFGANVLTF. The DNA of the CDR3 is TGTGCCAGCAGTTCCCTTGGACGCGGGGGGGATTTTGGGGCCAACGTCCTGACTTTC.

Of note for this clonotype: Mismatch with germline at one junction end may stem from a read error. This sequence joins TRBV7-2 and TRBJ2-7; D not resolved. Germline CDR1 reads SGHTA; CDR2 reads FQGNSA. The CDR3 spans 17 residues. The CDR3 sequence: CAGSLVASPFSSYEQYF. Here the CDR3 DNA reads TGTGCCGGCAGCTTAGTCGCCTCCCCCTTCAGCTCCTACGAGCAGTACTTC.

The chain has TRBV4-2 and TRBJ2-3; D unresolved. The CDR3 has 15 amino acids. Trimming shortened V by 0 bases and J by 3 bases, and 10 bases separated the two germline ends. In germline, CDR1 is LGHNA, CDR2 YNFKEQ. CDR3 nucleotide sequence: TGTGCCAGCAGCCAAGAGGAAATTTCGACAGATACGCAGTATTTT. It specifies CASSQEEISTDTQYF.